This is a list of T cell receptor beta chains from one sample in a study of neoadjuvant nivolumab and ipilimumab in lung cancer. Data came from immunoSEQ multiplex PCR; TCRdb stores just in-frame clones and leaves some out. The sample yields over 45,000 clones, around 88% seen once. The sequences come from blood, collected before neoadjuvant nivolumab, alone or with ipilimumab. The receptors originated from an adult with non-small cell lung cancer. Some clones in this sample may be carry-over from other donors' samples. Both conserved end residues are trimmed from each CDR3. Each record gives: V gene, clone size, J gene, D gene, CDR3 protein. D genes are given only for firm matches. Size values are once, few and many counts, or a class for expanded clones, and some rows have none.

TRBV11-1	.	TRBJ2-3	TRBD2	ASSFGLADSTDTQY
TRBV7-6	.	TRBJ2-7	TRBD2	ASSSTGGATYEQY
TRBV6-1	.	TRBJ1-1	.	ASSETEVTEAF
TRBV4-1	few	TRBJ2-1	.	ASSQGPSYNEQF
TRBV5-1	.	TRBJ2-7	.	ASSARQGGYEQY
TRBV27	.	TRBJ2-1	.	ASSPPGSRSYNEQF
TRBV4-3	.	TRBJ2-1	.	ASSIMGDRYNEQF
TRBV30	.	TRBJ2-3	.	AWRGSGSTQY
TRBV19	.	TRBJ1-4	.	ASSRAMSTNEKLF
TRBV6-5	.	TRBJ1-2	.	ASRRGTERYGYT
TRBV30	.	TRBJ2-7	.	AWSYTRMGDEQY
TRBV7-9	.	TRBJ2-3	TRBD2	ASNTGGGTGADTQY
TRBV9	.	TRBJ2-7	TRBD2	ASSVGDYQDEQY
TRBV5-1	once	TRBJ2-1	.	ASRQSNEQF
TRBV9	.	TRBJ1-4	.	ASSVGQWTNEKLF
TRBV7-9	.	TRBJ2-1	TRBD2	ASSSEREASYNEQF
TRBV11-2	.	TRBJ1-1	.	ASSLSTPNTEAF
TRBV5-1	.	TRBJ2-4	TRBD1	ASSWGSTGVIKNIQY
TRBV6-1	few	TRBJ2-1	TRBD2	ASSESSGSNNEQF
TRBV9	.	TRBJ2-1	TRBD2	ASSVVVGLANEQF
TRBV2	.	TRBJ2-7	TRBD1	ASSAGQLYEQY
TRBV29-1	.	TRBJ1-2	.	SVGLGES
TRBV7-2	.	TRBJ2-7	.	ASSPSDSAYEQY
TRBV15	.	TRBJ1-1	.	ATSWTLNTEAF
TRBV5-4	once	TRBJ2-1	.	ASSFGTQYNEQF
TRBV9	.	TRBJ2-2	TRBD2	ASSAHSGRGNTGELF
TRBV10-3	.	TRBJ1-1	TRBD1	AISPGQVGTEAF
TRBV5-1	.	TRBJ2-3	TRBD2	ASSSGLAGPTDTQY
TRBV11-3	.	TRBJ2-2	.	ASSLGATTGELF
TRBV14	.	TRBJ2-1	.	ASSLAGGRWVNEQF
TRBV27	.	TRBJ2-7	.	ASSFGGQIEQY
TRBV5-1	.	TRBJ1-1	TRBD1	ASSPRDRGLVTEAF
TRBV27	.	TRBJ2-7	TRBD1	ASWTGCYEQY
TRBV5-1	.	TRBJ1-1	TRBD1	ASNGQGALNTEAF
TRBV7-2	.	TRBJ2-2	.	ASSFDRRIGELF
TRBV11-2	.	TRBJ2-5	.	ASSLRVQETQY
TRBV5-4	.	TRBJ2-3	.	ASSLYVGTDTQY
TRBV2	.	TRBJ2-3	.	ASSEDRGDTQY
TRBV7-9	.	TRBJ2-3	.	ASSRDSSTDTQY
TRBV20-1	.	TRBJ2-1	.	SATSFNEQF
TRBV7-6	.	TRBJ2-2	.	ASSAQGSTGELF
TRBV9	.	TRBJ1-3	.	ASSVGDSGNTIY
TRBV7-9	.	TRBJ2-2	TRBD1	ASLGGQVNTGELF
TRBV18	.	TRBJ2-7	.	ASSPPLAGQPYEQY
TRBV9	.	TRBJ1-2	.	ASSLGPGGYT
TRBV5-4	once	TRBJ2-3	TRBD2	ASSLRGGRGTSGSTDTQY
TRBV30	once	TRBJ2-7	.	AWSSRPSGEQY
TRBV9	once	TRBJ2-3	.	ASSVARSYPTDTQY
TRBV5-1	.	TRBJ1-4	.	ASSLTTTNEKLF
TRBV11-2	.	TRBJ1-5	.	ASSLVGGNQPQH
TRBV27	.	TRBJ2-7	.	ASSPQVWQGNTYEQY
TRBV29-1	.	TRBJ1-3	.	SVETGNTIY
TRBV25-1	once	TRBJ2-3	TRBD2	ASSEESGRAWLDTQY
TRBV5-1	.	TRBJ2-5	.	ASSLGGGSGETQY
TRBV5-1	.	TRBJ1-1	.	ASSLEGMNTEAF
TRBV4-2	.	TRBJ1-2	TRBD1	ASSLDRQNYGYT